What follows are 25 T cell receptor beta chains derived from one specimen sequenced in a study of T cells in Graves' hyperthyroidism and ophthalmopathy. TCR beta CDR3 regions were amplified from RNA. The HTBI primer set drove a first-round RT-PCR of the TCR CDR3. Via MiXCR, TCRdb re-called the multiplex PCR reads, giving one row per CDR3 protein. The sample has 700,000 to 850,000 distinct CDR3 sequences, roughly a third seen once; the top ten hold less than 40%. The specimen sequenced was blood. The receptors here all came from a woman in her forties with Graves' hyperthyroidism.

This clonotype was recorded a few times. J is TRBJ1-1 and V is TRBV4-3; unclear D gene. Germline lookup yields CDR1 LGHNA and CDR2 YSLEER. The CDR3 sequence is 15 residues long. The V end lost 2 bases, the J end lost 4 bases, and 14 bases lay between the germline ends. The CDR3 nucleotides are TGCGCCAGCAGCCAATCAGAGTACCTTAGCACTGAAGCTTTCTTT. Translation gives CASSQSEYLSTEAFF.

This clonotype was detected many times. The V gene is TRBV7-2, the J gene TRBJ1-2; 8 nucleotides match TRBD1. This CDR3 has 13 residues. J gave up 5 bases and V 6 bases, and 5 bases lay outside the gene matches. CDR1 is SGHTA, CDR2 FQGNSA, per germline. CDR3 nucleotides: TGTGCCAGCAGTCCAGACAGGGGATATGGCTACACCTTC. Encoded protein: CASSPDRGYGYTF.

The chain carries TRBV7-7 and TRBJ1-2; 11 nucleotides agree with TRBD1. This CDR3 contains 13 residues. The V gene's germline CDR1 is SSHAT and CDR2 FNYEAQ (reference sequence). This chain's CDR3 is CASRDRGYYGYTF. CDR3 DNA: TGTGCTAGCCGGGACAGGGGGTACTATGGCTACACCTTC.

This clonotype was picked up many times. The V call is TRBV29-1, the J call TRBJ2-5; 8 bases match TRBD1. After removal of 7 bases from V and 5 bases from J, the junction contained 6 bases not matched to a gene. Per germline, CDR1 SQVTM and CDR2 ANQGSEA. This CDR3 has 12 amino acids. The CDR3 bases are TGCAGCGCCGACAGGGGCAGGGAGACCCAGTACTTC. Its translation: CSADRGRETQYF. Drawing the rest from reference TRBV29-1 and TRBJ2-5, the complete variable domain is SAVISQKPSRDICQRGTSLTIQCQVDSQVTMMFWYRQQPGQSLTLIATANQGSEATYESGFVIDKFPISRPNLTFSTLTVSNMSPEDSSIYLCSADRGRETQYFGPGTRLLVL.

Only a few counts were recorded for this clonotype. This chain connects TRBV27 to TRBJ1-2; TRBD1 might be the D (6 bases). Between the trimmed V and J ends, which lost 8 bases and 5 bases, there was a span of 12 bases. The V gene's germline CDR1 is MNHEY and CDR2 SMNVEV (reference sequence). The CDR3 sequence is 12 residues long. The CDR3 sequence: CASQGRGYGYTF. For the CDR3, the DNA is TGTGCCAGCCAGGGGAGGGGGTATGGCTACACCTTC.

As for this clonotype: An end of the junction does not agree with germline; a read error may underlie this. This chain uses TRBV6-5 with TRBJ2-7, with D possibly matching TRBD2 (5 bases). Germline CDR1 is MNHEY and CDR2 is SVGAGI. The CDR3 spans 13 residues. CDR3 DNA sequence: TGTGCCATCAGTGAGGGCGGGCCCTACGAGCAGTACTTC. This sequence encodes CAISEGGPYEQYF.

The V and J genes are TRBV10-3 and TRBJ1-1; D remains ambiguous. This CDR3 comprises 17 residues. The V and J ends lost 0 bases and 6 bases respectively, with 20 bases between them. Germline V gene lookup returns CDR1 ENHRY and CDR2 SYGVKD. CDR3 sequence: CAISESNFGRRFAEAFF. The CDR3 DNA follows: TGTGCCATCAGTGAGTCAAATTTCGGCAGGAGGTTTGCTGAAGCTTTCTTT.

This clonotype was counted only a few times. The chain links TRBV25-1 to TRBJ2-6; 9 bases are shared with TRBD1. Germline V gene sequence: CDR1 MGHDK, CDR2 SYGVNS. The CDR3 consists of 18 residues. With V trimmed by 5 bases and J by 6 bases, 14 bases remained unmatched. CDR3 sequence: CASSKTGTGRALANVLTF. The CDR3 bases are TGTGCCAGCAGTAAAACCGGGACAGGGAGGGCTCTGGCCAACGTCCTGACTTTC. Together with reference TRBV25-1 and TRBJ2-6, the CDR3 gives the full variable domain: EADIYQTPRYLVIGTGKKITLECSQTMGHDKMYWYQQDPGMELHLIHYSYGVNSTEKGDLSSESTVSRIRTEHFPLTLESARPSHTSQYLCASSKTGTGRALANVLTFGAGSRLTVL.

This clonotype was recorded many times. The chain combines TRBV29-1 with TRBJ1-4, with 7 bases lining up with TRBD1. The CDR3 has 13 amino acids. The germline V gene has CDR1 SQVTM and CDR2 ANQGSEA. J was trimmed by 12 bases and V by 7 bases; bases with no gene match: 14. CDR3 sequence (DNA): TGCAGCGCAGGACAGGCCCTTTCGAAGGAACTGTTTTTT. Amino acids: CSAGQALSKELFF.

This clonotype has at least ten counts. V usage is TRBV7-2 and J usage is TRBJ1-5; perhaps TRBD1 as D (5 bases). CDR3 length: 17 residues. From germline, CDR1 is SGHTA and CDR2 FQGNSA. Deletions cut 5 bases from V and 2 bases from J, with 19 bases between. This CDR3 reads CASSQGGRTAGNQPQHF. CDR3 in DNA: TGTGCCAGCAGCCAGGGAGGGAGGACCGCTGGCAATCAGCCCCAGCATTTT.

The rearrangement links TRBV27 to TRBJ1-5; no reliable D call. The CDR3 runs to 15 residues. Germline-derived CDR1 and CDR2 are MNHEY and SMNVEV (reference sequence). V was shortened by 5 bases and J by 0 bases, with 11 bases between the two germline ends. Here the CDR3 reads CASSIRRGSNQPQHF. The CDR3 region has the DNA TGTGCCAGCAGTATTCGACGTGGTAGCAATCAGCCCCAGCATTTT.

This clonotype turned up a few times. Its ends do not fully match the called genes, so a read error is possible. V usage is TRBV6-5 and J usage is TRBJ1-2, with D uncertain. Germline V gene data show CDR1 as MNHEY and CDR2 as SVGAGI. The CDR3 length is 13 residues. The CDR3 sequence is CASSYGRLRGYTF. The CDR3 nucleotides read TGTGCTAGCAGTTACGGGAGGCTCCGTGGCTACACCTTC.

The chain couples TRBV20-1 to TRBJ1-4, with D uncertain. V lost 4 bases and J 10 bases, leaving 13 bases between the germline ends. From germline, CDR1 is DFQATT and CDR2 SNEGSKA (reference sequence). CDR3 length equals 12 residues. CDR3 sequence: CSAMGRKRKLFF. CDR3 sequence (DNA): TGCAGTGCTATGGGCAGGAAGAGAAAACTGTTTTTT.

This clonotype turned up a few times. This chain connects TRBV9 to TRBJ1-1; 11 bases line up with TRBD1. The trim removed 4 bases at V and 5 bases at J, leaving 4 bases unmatched. The CDR3 contains 14 residues. Germline V gene sequence: CDR1 SGDLS, CDR2 YYNGEE. The CDR3 DNA is TGTGCCAGCAGCCACCGGGACAGGGGGACTGAAGCTTTCTTT. This sequence encodes CASSHRDRGTEAFF. The whole variable domain, remainder taken from reference TRBV9 and TRBJ1-1, is DSGVTQTPKHLITATGQRVTLRCSPRSGDLSVYWYQQSLDQGLQFLIQYYNGEERAKGNILERFSAQQFPDLHSELNLSSLELGDSALYFCASSHRDRGTEAFFGQGTRLTVV.

J is TRBJ1-2 and V is TRBV6-4; 9 bases fit TRBD1. J lost 8 bases, V lost 3 bases, and 4 bases had no gene match. From germline, CDR1 is MRHNA and CDR2 SNTAGT. The CDR3 covers 13 residues. The CDR3 DNA reads TGTGCCAGCAGTGATTCGGACAGGGGCGGCTACACCTTC. Translated: CASSDSDRGGYTF.

This clonotype has a handful of counts. V and J are TRBV6-5 and TRBJ2-7; the match to TRBD1 covers 7 bases. V lost 7 bases, J lost 1 base, and 13 bases stayed unmatched. Germline CDR1 is MNHEY and CDR2 is SVGAGI. The CDR3 is 16 residues long. CDR3 protein: CASTKLGQGVSYEQYF. CDR3 in DNA: TGTGCCAGCACCAAACTAGGGCAGGGGGTTTCCTACGAGCAGTACTTC.

As for this clonotype: Given a much more abundant clone one base away, this may be a read error. V and J are TRBV7-8 and TRBJ1-1, with unresolved D. V was pared by 8 bases and J by 13 bases, with 17 bases between. The CDR3 has 11 residues. CDR1 is SGHVS and CDR2 is FQNEAQ in the germline V gene. The chain's CDR3 is CASLEETVVFF. The CDR3 DNA reads as TGTGCCAGCCTCGAGGAGACGGTAGTTTTCTTT.

This clonotype was found many times. This sequence joins TRBV2 and TRBJ2-7; weak D call: TRBD1 (6 bases). Germline-derived CDR1 and CDR2 are SNHLY and FYNNEI. This CDR3 is built from 16 residues. V was cut by 4 bases and J by 0 bases, with 16 bases left in between. Written as DNA, the CDR3 is TGTGCCAGCAGTGCCCCTACTACAGGGCTCTCCTACGAGCAGTACTTC. Amino acid sequence: CASSAPTTGLSYEQYF.

This clonotype was found many times. The rearrangement uses TRBV25-1 and TRBJ1-1, with a weak D call TRBD1 (6 bases). The CDR3 spans 14 residues. Trimming took 1 base from V and 8 from J, leaving 14 bases between them. From germline, CDR1 is MGHDK and CDR2 SYGVNS. CDR3 sequence: CASSEWGGDAEAFF. CDR3 nucleotides: TGTGCCAGCAGTGAATGGGGGGGCGACGCGGAAGCTTTCTTT.

As concerns this clonotype: This could be a read error, since a much larger clone is one nucleotide away. The chain couples TRBV20-1 to TRBJ2-5; D is uncertain. In germline, CDR1 is DFQATT, CDR2 SNEGSKA (reference sequence). This CDR3 region has 16 residues. The CDR3 DNA reads TGCGGTGCTAGAGATGCGACTCCCTGGGTCCCAGAGACCCAGTACTTC. Its translation is CGARDATPWVPETQYF.

This clonotype was detected many times. The rearrangement joins TRBV29-1 to TRBJ1-1; tentative D call: TRBD1 (5 bases). The V and J ends lost 3 bases and 8 bases respectively, with 22 bases between them. This CDR3 is built from 15 residues. The germline V gene has CDR1 SQVTM and CDR2 ANQGSEA. The CDR3 reads CSVDVGGGVWTEAFF. CDR3 DNA sequence: TGCAGCGTTGATGTGGGGGGAGGGGTTTGGACGGAAGCTTTCTTT.

The chain employs TRBV30 and TRBJ1-1; no definite D call. The CDR3 is 14 residues long. The V gene lost 2 bases and the J gene lost 10 bases, with 20 bases spanning the gap. CDR1 is GTSNPN, CDR2 SVGIG, per germline (reference sequence). The CDR3 DNA is TGTGCCTGGAGTCCAACAGATCAGAGCGTTGCAGCTTTCTTT. Its translation is CAWSPTDQSVAAFF.

Regarding this clonotype: One end of the junction is discordant with germline, which a read error may explain. J is TRBJ1-5 and V is TRBV18; no reliable D call. CDR1 and CDR2 (germline): KGHSH, LQKENI. The CDR3 contains 13 residues. The CDR3 nucleotides read TGTGCCAGCTCATTCGGGGATTATCAGTCCCAGCATTTT. It encodes CASSFGDYQSQHF.

This clonotype was recorded at least ten times. The chain has TRBV20-1 and TRBJ1-1, with D possibly being TRBD1 (6 bases). Germline lookup yields CDR1 DFQATT and CDR2 SNEGSKA (reference sequence). The CDR3 contains 13 residues. As DNA, the CDR3 is TGCAGCTCCCAGGGGATCACGAACACTGAAGCTTTCTTT. It is translated as CSSQGITNTEAFF.

This clonotype was seen a handful of times. J is TRBJ2-2 and V is TRBV10-3; TRBD1 agrees at 10 bases. V was pared by 9 bases and J by 2 bases, with 9 bases of the junction left unmatched. Germline values: CDR1 ENHRY, CDR2 SYGVKD. The length of the CDR3 is 16 residues. The CDR3 nucleotides are TGTGCCATTTCTCTCCGGACAGGGGGTAACACCGGGGAGCTGTTTTTT. Translated, it gives CAISLRTGGNTGELFF.